This T cell receptor beta chain was sequenced for a study of cytomegalovirus exposure and HLA in healthy donors. Per the germline V gene, CDR1 is MGHRA and CDR2 is YSYEKL. V was shortened by 0 bases and J by 3 bases, with 9 bases between the two germline ends. CDR3 length equals 14 residues. PCR involved 60 Vbeta and 13 Jbeta primers. The protocol was immunoSEQ multiplex PCR, while the TCRdb copy is restricted to in-frame clones and leaves out a portion. Found here are around 100,000 clones, about two thirds of them singletons; the top ten hold roughly 8.7%. Study conclusions and caveats: Later on, analysis showed that most CMV-associated TCR beta chains appeared to be HLA-restricted.

As concerns this clone: What it recognizes is unknown.

The TCR comes from a man aged 30-40 years in good health and CMV-seropositive. The chain combines TRBV4-1 with TRBJ2-7; a weak D match, TRBD2 (6 bases). Source material: PBMCs. CDR3 protein: CASSQEGLFYEQYF. In DNA, the CDR3 is TGCGCCAGCAGCCAAGAGGGACTTTTCTACGAGCAGTACTTC.